One and the same sample provided the 15 T cell receptor beta chains below, sequenced in a study of cytomegalovirus exposure and HLA in healthy donors. With 60 Vbeta and 13 Jbeta primers, the PCR was carried out. The data were produced by immunoSEQ multiplex PCR, yet TCRdb's version contains in-frame clones alone and is incomplete. The sample lists 95,000 to 150,000 clones, roughly 75% seen once, with 1.2% in the top ten. The sequenced material came from PBMCs. The receptor source for this set is a female donor in good health and CMV-seronegative.

This rearrangement joins TRBV19 to TRBJ1-1; possibly TRBD1 for D (5 bases). Germline CDR1 and CDR2: LNHDA and SQIVND (reference sequence). This CDR3 contains 15 residues. The germline V and J ends were trimmed by 3 bases and 1 base, with 12 bases remaining between them. In nucleotides, the CDR3 is TGTGCCAGTAGTATCGCAAGCAGGGAGAACACTGAAGCTTTCTTT. It is translated as CASSIASRENTEAFF.

The chain recombines TRBV27 with TRBJ2-5, with 10 nucleotides matching TRBD1. The assigned J gene may be wrong: the sequence end matches TRBJ2-7 better. Per germline, CDR1 MNHEY and CDR2 SMNVEV (reference sequence). CDR3 size: 15 residues. The CDR3 DNA is TGTGCCAGCAGCCGAGGGACAGGGGTCTCCTACGAGCAGTACTTC. This encodes CASSRGTGVSYEQYF.

V and J are TRBV7-8 and TRBJ2-1; D perhaps matches TRBD2 (6 bases). Germline V CDR1 and CDR2: SGHVS, FQNEAQ. The CDR3 length is 15 residues. V lost 1 base, J lost 5 bases, and 12 bases lay in between. The CDR3 DNA sequence: TGTGCCAGCAGCTTAGGCCTAGCGTCAAACAATGAGCAGTTCTTC. It is translated as CASSLGLASNNEQFF.

V is TRBV4-1 and J is TRBJ1-2; the match to TRBD1 covers 8 bases. V was pared by 0 bases and J by 8 bases, with 8 bases of the junction left unmatched. This CDR3 is built from 15 residues. Per the germline V gene, CDR1 is MGHRA and CDR2 is YSYEKL. This chain's CDR3 is CASSQDRVGTGGYTF. As DNA, the CDR3 is TGCGCCAGCAGCCAAGATCGGGTCGGGACAGGAGGCTACACCTTC.

The V gene is TRBV27, the J gene TRBJ2-1; possibly TRBD2 for D (6 bases). V lost 5 bases to trimming and J lost 2 bases, with 16 bases between them. CDR1 and CDR2 (germline): MNHEY, SMNVEV (reference sequence). The CDR3 has 16 amino acids. The CDR3 nucleotides read TGTGCCAGCAGTCCCAACGTAGCGGCTGCCTACAATGAGCAGTTCTTC. Its translation is CASSPNVAAAYNEQFF.

This chain joins TRBV5-6 and TRBJ2-2, with a weak D call TRBD1 (5 bases). CDR1 and CDR2 from the germline V gene are SGHDT and YYEEEE. The V and J ends lost 4 bases and 0 bases respectively, with 22 bases between them. The CDR3 is made up of 19 amino acids. The DNA of the CDR3 is TGTGCCAGCAGCATCCGACCAATGACAGTGCCGTCGAACACCGGGGAGCTGTTTTTT. As protein: CASSIRPMTVPSNTGELFF.

This clone has just one count. The chain links TRBV11-3 to TRBJ2-1; no reliable D call. The germline gives CDR1 SGHNT, CDR2 YENEEA. CDR3 length: 14 residues. Deletions cut 6 bases from V and 5 bases from J, with 14 bases between. CDR3 in amino acids: CASSRTPEDNEQFF. Written as DNA, the CDR3 is TGTGCCAGCAGTCGAACGCCAGAAGACAATGAGCAGTTCTTC.

This clone has a handful of counts. V usage is TRBV27 and J usage is TRBJ2-3; D is perhaps TRBD2 (6 bases). Germline CDR1 is MNHEY and CDR2 is SMNVEV (reference sequence). The CDR3 covers 17 residues. V lost 1 base and J 2 bases, leaving 16 bases between the germline ends. Written as DNA, the CDR3 is TGTGCCAGCAGTTTATTGACAAATGGAGGGCCCACAGATACGCAGTATTTT. Translated, it gives CASSLLTNGGPTDTQYF.

This chain links TRBV30 with TRBJ2-5, with 8 bases lining up with TRBD1. The last part of the DNA fits TRBJ2-7 better; the J call may be wrong. This CDR3 has 13 residues. In germline, CDR1 is GTSNPN, CDR2 SVGIG (reference sequence). The CDR3 DNA is TGTGCCTGGAGTGTACAGGGGGTCTACGAGCAGTACTTC. It is translated as CAWSVQGVYEQYF.

The chain has TRBV5-1 and TRBJ1-1, with TRBD1 as a possible D gene (6 bases). The V gene's germline CDR1 is SGHRS and CDR2 YFSETQ. V was shortened by 4 bases and J by 0 bases, with 13 bases between the two germline ends. This CDR3 contains 15 residues. For the CDR3, the DNA is TGCGCCAGCAGCCCACGACAGGATTTGAACACTGAAGCTTTCTTT. Encoded protein: CASSPRQDLNTEAFF. Together with reference TRBV5-1 and TRBJ1-1, the CDR3 gives the full variable domain: KAGVTQTPRYLIKTRGQQVTLSCSPISGHRSVSWYQQTPGQGLQFLFEYFSETQRNKGNFPGRFSGRQFSNSRSEMNVSTLELGDSALYLCASSPRQDLNTEAFFGQGTRLTVV.

This clone was found once. This sequence joins TRBV25-1 and TRBJ1-4, with 10 bases aligning to TRBD1. The germline CDR1 and CDR2 sequences are MGHDK and SYGVNS. This CDR3 spans 15 amino acids. Losses at the gene ends were 3 bases for V and 8 bases for J; bases not matched to a gene: 6. CDR3 DNA sequence: TGTGCCAGCAGTGATAGGGACAGGGGCGGAGAAAAACTGTTTTTT. It yields the protein CASSDRDRGGEKLFF.

V usage is TRBV28 and J usage is TRBJ2-5, with TRBD2 identical over 8 bases. The junction had 9 bases not matched to a gene; V was cut back by 1 base and J by 5 bases. CDR3 length: 16 residues. The germline V gene encodes CDR1 MDHEN and CDR2 SYDVKM. The CDR3 nucleotides are TGTGCCAGCAGTTTATATCCCGGGGGGGGCCAGGAGACCCAGTACTTC. Translated, it gives CASSLYPGGGQETQYF.

The V call is TRBV27, the J call TRBJ2-1, with 9 bases aligning to TRBD2. With 10 bases clipped from V and 10 bases from J, the junction kept 8 bases outside the gene matches. The CDR3 length is 12 residues. The germline gives CDR1 MNHEY, CDR2 SMNVEV (reference sequence). The CDR3 DNA is TGTGCCACCACCGGGACTAGCAGGGAGCAGTTCTTC. Translated, it gives CATTGTSREQFF.

The V gene is TRBV2, the J gene TRBJ2-7, with 7 bases fitting TRBD1. The length of the CDR3 is 13 residues. Germline V gives CDR1 SNHLY, CDR2 FYNNEI. After removal of 7 bases from V and 3 bases from J, the junction contained 6 bases not matched to a gene. The CDR3, as DNA: TGTGCCAGCAAAACGGGACAGAGCTACGAGCAGTACTTC. This codes for CASKTGQSYEQYF.

The chain carries TRBV10-3 and TRBJ2-2; 10 bases fit TRBD1. Looked up from germline, CDR1 is ENHRY and CDR2 is SYGVKD. Trimming cost V 2 bases and J 7 bases; bases outside gene matches: 7. There are 16 residues in the CDR3. The CDR3 region is CAISEPPGQGLGELFF. The CDR3 nucleotides read TGTGCCATCAGTGAGCCGCCGGGACAGGGGCTCGGGGAGCTGTTTTTT.